Each of the 4 T cell receptor beta chains below was sequenced from the same sample in a study of T cell responses to AZD1222 COVID-19 vaccine. Repertoires were generated with immunoSEQ multiplex PCR, while TCRdb's copy carries only in-frame clones and drops some. This table has 50,000 to 70,000 clones, approximately 85% appearing once. Specimen: peripheral blood, collected on day 0 of MenACWY control vaccination. The receptor source for this set is an adult in good health.

In its sample, this clone was seen once. This sequence joins TRBV15 and TRBJ1-3; D is unresolved. Per the germline V gene, CDR1 is LNHNV and CDR2 is YYDKDF (reference sequence). The CDR3 has 17 residues. Trimming shortened V by 0 bases and J by 0 bases, and 12 bases separated the two germline ends. DNA for the CDR3: TGTGCCACCAGCAGAGATCTTCGGGAAAGCTCTGGAAACACCATATATTTT. Translating gives CATSRDLRESSGNTIYF. Using reference TRBV15 and TRBJ1-3 for the parts outside the CDR3, the full variable domain is DAMVIQNPRYQVTQFGKPVTLSCSQTLNHNVMYWYQQKSSQAPKLLFHYYDKDFNNEADTPDNFQSRRPNTSFCFLDIRSPGLGDTAMYLCATSRDLRESSGNTIYFGEGSWLTVV.

Note on this clone: One end of the junction varies from germline; a read error may be responsible. The rearrangement links TRBV2 to TRBJ2-1; TRBD2 agrees at 8 bases. The CDR3 is 14 residues long. The V gene's germline CDR1 is SNHLY and CDR2 FYNNEI. In DNA form, the CDR3 reads TGTGCCAGCGGTGATAGCGGGACCGGGGATGAGCAGTTCTTC. It specifies CASGDSGTGDEQFF. Full variable domain (outside the CDR3, taken from reference TRBV2 and TRBJ2-1): EPEVTQTPSHQVTQMGQEVILRCVPISNHLYFYWYRQILGQKVEFLVSFYNNEISEKSEIFDDQFSVERPDGSNFTLKIRSTKLEDSAMYFCASGDSGTGDEQFFGPGTRLTVL.

V gene TRBV9 combines with J gene TRBJ2-3; 9 nucleotides line up with TRBD2. Losses at the gene ends were 3 bases for V and 6 bases for J; bases not matched to a gene: 11. The CDR3 extends over 16 amino acids. Looked up from germline, CDR1 is SGDLS and CDR2 is YYNGEE. CDR3 sequence (DNA): TGTGCCAGCAGCGCTTATAGCGGGAGCCTTGGGGATACGCAGTATTTT. The encoded protein is CASSAYSGSLGDTQYF.

This rearrangement joins TRBV2 to TRBJ2-3; 9 bases are shared with TRBD1. V was pared by 5 bases and J by 1 base, with 7 bases of the junction left unmatched. This CDR3 has 16 amino acids. Germline assignment: CDR1 SNHLY and CDR2 FYNNEI. This chain's CDR3 is CASSPQGARGTDTQYF. CDR3 nucleotides: TGTGCCAGCAGTCCACAGGGGGCGCGGGGCACAGATACGCAGTATTTT.